This T cell receptor beta chain was observed in a study of shared clonotypes between healthy human individuals. Whole-study context: The cohort had two women and a few men, ages 18 to 49.

The CDR3 runs 15 residues. J lost 0 bases, V lost 0 bases, and 1 base had no gene match. The germline gives CDR1 SGHNT, CDR2 YYREEE (reference sequence). Regarding the study as a whole: Clonotype sharing across donors was expected to vary with sequencing depth. Limited genetic and exposure-history diversity came from having few donors.

Each sample came from a Caucasian adult donor living in Nashville, Tennessee. The data were produced by immunoSEQ multiplex PCR, yet TCRdb's version contains in-frame clones alone and is incomplete. The table shows fewer than 600,000 clones, with 70% to 80% occurring only once. This clone was detected ten times or more. Its specificity is not known. This chain uses TRBV5-4 with TRBJ2-3, with 7 nucleotides matching TRBD1. The receptor was derived from a woman aged 35 to 49 in good health. Some clones in this sample may be carry-over from other donors' samples. Sequenced sample: PBMCs. This CDR3 is CASSLGDRSTDTQYF. The CDR3 nucleotides read TGTGCCAGCAGCTTGGGGGACAGAAGCACAGATACGCAGTATTTT. Supplemented by reference TRBV5-4 and TRBJ2-3, the full variable domain reads ETGVTQSPTHLIKTRGQQVTLRCSSQSGHNTVSWYQQALGQGPQFIFQYYREEENGRGNFPPRFSGLQFPNYSSELNVNALELDDSALYLCASSLGDRSTDTQYFGPGTRLTVL.